What follows are 28 T cell receptor beta chains derived from one specimen sequenced in a study of CD8 T cells in Susac syndrome. Reverse transcription of roughly 0.5 to 1 ug RNA was carried out with random hexamers. TCRdb passed the immunoSEQ multiplex PCR reads through MiXCR, listing each CDR3 protein once. This table holds some 170,000 distinct CDR3 sequences, 85% to 95% found once. Sequencing used CD4+ T cells from PBMCs. The receptors derive from a human donor with Susac syndrome.

This chain's CDR3 is CATWGQGTHEQYF. CDR3 nucleotide sequence: TGTGCCACCTGGGGACAGGGAACCCACGAGCAGTACTTC. V is TRBV2 and J is TRBJ2-7, with 9 bases fitting TRBD1. Trimming removed 10 bases from V and 5 bases from J; junction bases left unmatched: 9. This CDR3 is built from 13 residues. Germline V CDR1 and CDR2: SNHLY, FYNNEI.

This chain links TRBV6-2 or TRBV6-3 with TRBJ2-1; TRBD2 is a possible D gene (5 bases). The CDR3 contains 13 residues. Germline V lookup: CDR1 MNHEY, CDR2 SVGEGT. The V end was cut by 2 bases, the J end by 10 bases, with 12 bases between. For the CDR3, the DNA is TGTGCCAGCAGTTACCTCCCGTCGGGGGAGCAGTTCTTC. Amino acids: CASSYLPSGEQFF.

CDR3 amino acids: CASSSLDRGWADTQYF. CDR3 DNA sequence: TGTGCCAGCAGTTCTCTGGACAGGGGGTGGGCAGATACGCAGTATTTT. V usage is TRBV12-3 or TRBV12-4 and J usage is TRBJ2-3; 10 bases align to TRBD1. The CDR3 is 16 residues long. J gave up 4 bases and V 4 bases, and 8 bases lay outside the gene matches.

The chain joins TRBV27 to TRBJ2-7; D is perhaps TRBD1 or TRBD2 (5 bases each). This CDR3 has 15 residues. Trimming took 6 bases from V and 3 from J, leaving 18 bases between them. CDR1 and CDR2 from the germline V gene are MNHEY and SMNVEV (reference sequence). CDR3 nucleotides: TGTGCCAGCAGGCCCGGCGTCGGGGCGAGCTACGAGCAGTACTTC. Its protein product is CASRPGVGASYEQYF.

The chain uses TRBV12-3 or TRBV12-4 and TRBJ2-1, with D perhaps TRBD1 (6 bases). This CDR3 contains 16 residues. V lost 5 bases and J 7 bases, leaving 21 bases between the germline ends. CDR3 bases: TGTGCCAGCAGTCCCCCCGGGGCAGGGGTGGGGAATGAGCAGTTCTTC. It codes for CASSPPGAGVGNEQFF.

This clonotype was detected once. The V and J genes are TRBV5-1 and TRBJ2-7; D call uncertain. Trimming pared 1 base from V and 5 bases from J, leaving 13 bases between. The CDR3 is 14 amino acids. CDR1 and CDR2 (germline): SGHRS, YFSETQ. The CDR3 region is CASSLRDKGHEQYF. As DNA, the CDR3 is TGCGCCAGCAGCTTGAGGGATAAGGGCCACGAGCAGTACTTC.

J is TRBJ1-6 and V is TRBV20-1; tentatively, D is TRBD1 (5 bases). The V gene lost 2 bases and the J gene lost 8 bases, with 13 bases spanning the gap. The CDR3 consists of 14 residues. Germline V gene data show CDR1 as DFQATT and CDR2 as SNEGSKA (reference sequence). The CDR3: CSARMRRADSPLHF. The CDR3 nucleotides read TGCAGTGCTAGAATGCGCAGGGCTGATTCACCCCTCCACTTT.

This clonotype came up once. CDR3 residues: CATSRDYGAGLNTGELFF. The CDR3 coding sequence is TGTGCCACCAGCAGAGATTATGGGGCGGGCCTCAACACCGGGGAGCTGTTTTTT. The chain is built from TRBV15 and TRBJ2-2, with D possibly called TRBD1 or TRBD2 (5 bases each). The germline V gene encodes CDR1 LNHNV and CDR2 YYDKDF (reference sequence). V lost 0 bases to trimming and J lost 2 bases, with 16 bases between them. This CDR3 region has 18 residues.

The V and J genes are TRBV20-1 and TRBJ2-7, with 8 bases identical to TRBD1. The trim removed 7 bases at V and 0 bases at J, leaving 5 bases unmatched. The CDR3 runs to 13 residues. CDR1 and CDR2 from the germline V gene are DFQATT and SNEGSKA (reference sequence). In DNA, the CDR3 is TGCAGTGTTCCACAGGGGGGCTCCTACGAGCAGTACTTC. Protein: CSVPQGGSYEQYF.

The chain uses TRBV20-1 and TRBJ1-4; 10 bases map to TRBD1. Germline lookup yields CDR1 DFQATT and CDR2 SNEGSKA (reference sequence). V dropped 1 base and J dropped 6; count of bases not matched to a gene: 2. The CDR3 runs 14 residues. The CDR3 loop is CSARAGTGDEKLFF. CDR3 DNA sequence: TGCAGTGCTAGAGCCGGGACAGGGGATGAAAAACTGTTTTTT.

The genes are TRBV7-9 and TRBJ1-5, with TRBD1 identical over 10 bases. The CDR3 loop spans 15 amino acids. V lost 3 bases to trimming and J lost 7 bases; unmatched junction nucleotides: 6. Looked up from germline, CDR1 is SEHNR and CDR2 is FQNEAQ (reference sequence). The CDR3 DNA reads as TGTGCCAGCAGCTTGGCCGGGACAGGGGAACAGCCCCAGCATTTT. Residues: CASSLAGTGEQPQHF.

The genes are TRBV2 and TRBJ2-7, with D perhaps TRBD1 or TRBD2 (7 bases each). V lost 6 bases to trimming and J lost 7 bases, with 19 bases between them. From germline, CDR1 is SNHLY and CDR2 FYNNEI. The CDR3 contains 14 residues. In DNA form, the CDR3 reads TGTGCCAGCAGCGAGACAGGGAGGGGTTGGGAGCAGTACTTC. Translation gives CASSETGRGWEQYF.

CDR3 amino acids: CASSPPGGWEAFF. The CDR3 bases are TGTGCCAGCAGCCCCCCAGGAGGGTGGGAAGCTTTCTTT. The genes are TRBV6-5 and TRBJ1-1, with no clear D. From germline, CDR1 is MNHEY and CDR2 SVGAGI. The V gene lost 6 bases and the J gene lost 8 bases, with 16 bases spanning the gap. The CDR3 has 13 residues.

V is TRBV20-1 and J is TRBJ2-3, with 9 bases lining up with TRBD2. Trimming cost V 0 bases and J 3 bases; bases outside gene matches: 7. Germline V gene data show CDR1 as DFQATT and CDR2 as SNEGSKA (reference sequence). The CDR3 contains 16 residues. In DNA form, the CDR3 reads TGCAGTGCTAGAGATTCGGGCGGGAGGGCTACAGATACGCAGTATTTT. It translates to CSARDSGGRATDTQYF.

The genes are TRBV11-2 and TRBJ1-1; unclear D gene. V dropped 2 bases and J dropped 3 bases, with 10 bases sitting between them. The length of the CDR3 is 14 residues. Germline values: CDR1 SGHAT, CDR2 FQNNGV. CDR3 loop: CASSLLSYDTEAFF. DNA of the CDR3: TGTGCCAGCAGCTTATTGTCCTATGACACTGAAGCTTTCTTT.

The V call is TRBV10-3, the J call TRBJ2-4, with TRBD1 matching over 7 bases. The CDR3 totals 16 residues. Trimming took 6 bases from V and 1 from J; bases not matched to a gene: 9. The germline CDR1 and CDR2 sequences are ENHRY and SYGVKD. As DNA, the CDR3 is TGTGCCATCAGCCCCCAGGGGGACGGGGCCAAAAACATTCAGTACTTC. This encodes CAISPQGDGAKNIQYF.

V is TRBV12-3 or TRBV12-4 and J is TRBJ1-3; the D is unclear. V was shortened by 3 bases and J by 4 bases, with 4 bases between the two germline ends. CDR3 size: 12 residues. The DNA of the CDR3 is TGTGCCAGCAGTTTCCCCGGAAACACCATATATTTT. It translates to CASSFPGNTIYF.

The rearrangement joins TRBV20-1 to TRBJ2-1, with D possibly being TRBD1 (6 bases). This CDR3 comprises 13 residues. The germline V gene has CDR1 DFQATT and CDR2 SNEGSKA (reference sequence). Trimming pared 6 bases from V and 10 bases from J, leaving 19 bases between. CDR3 in DNA: TGCAGTGCCAGCAACCCCAAAAGGGGGGAGCAGTTCTTC. It encodes CSASNPKRGEQFF.

The chain recombines TRBV3-1 with TRBJ1-6, with 8 bases matching TRBD1. This CDR3 contains 15 residues. The V and J ends lost 4 bases and 7 bases, in that order; junction bases with no gene match: 6. The germline CDR1 and CDR2 sequences are LGHDT and YNNKEL (reference sequence). The CDR3 is CASSRGQGKNSPLHF. Here the CDR3 DNA reads TGTGCCAGCAGCCGCGGACAGGGAAAAAATTCACCCCTCCACTTT.

This sequence joins TRBV2 and TRBJ2-1, with TRBD2 identical over 10 bases. V trimming: 7 bases; J trimming: 7 bases; junction bases outside the gene matches: 7. CDR3 length: 14 amino acids. Germline assignment: CDR1 SNHLY and CDR2 FYNNEI. CDR3 in amino acids: CASNKRGGPNEQFF. CDR3 sequence (DNA): TGTGCCAGCAACAAGCGGGGGGGCCCAAATGAGCAGTTCTTC.

The chain couples TRBV7-9 to TRBJ2-3, with D uncertain. The germline CDR1 and CDR2 sequences are SEHNR and FQNEAQ (reference sequence). The ends were cut back, 3 bases at V and 2 bases at J, with 6 bases in the middle. The CDR3 length is 13 residues. CDR3 sequence: CASSFTYTDTQYF. CDR3 DNA sequence: TGTGCCAGCAGCTTCACTTACACAGATACGCAGTATTTT.

The rearrangement joins TRBV5-8 to TRBJ1-2, with D hard to call. In germline, CDR1 is SGHTS, CDR2 YDEGEE. This CDR3 region has 15 residues. V was pared by 5 bases and J by 3 bases, with 17 bases between. This CDR3 reads CASSAWVRLDYGYTF. The CDR3 bases are TGTGCCAGCAGTGCCTGGGTTAGACTGGACTATGGCTACACCTTC.

V is TRBV10-3 and J is TRBJ2-2, with TRBD2 matching over 7 bases. The V segment lost 6 bases and the J segment 0 bases; nucleotides outside the gene matches: 4. Germline CDR1 and CDR2: ENHRY and SYGVKD. The CDR3 has 15 amino acids. This chain's CDR3 is CAIRAGTTNTGELFF. CDR3 nucleotides: TGTGCCATCAGAGCCGGGACTACGAACACCGGGGAGCTGTTTTTT.

The chain uses TRBV7-9 and TRBJ1-1; D remains unclear. CDR3 size: 13 residues. Between the trimmed V and J ends, which lost 0 bases and 3 bases, there was a span of 5 bases. The germline gives CDR1 SEHNR, CDR2 FQNEAQ (reference sequence). This CDR3 is CASSLAVDTEAFF. CDR3 sequence (DNA): TGTGCCAGCAGCTTAGCCGTAGACACTGAAGCTTTCTTT.

V gene TRBV12-3 or TRBV12-4 combines with J gene TRBJ1-2; the D is unclear. This CDR3 is 14 amino acids long. V gave up 3 bases and J gave up 8 bases, with 16 bases separating them. The CDR3 is CASSFPPRGEGYTF. DNA for the CDR3: TGTGCCAGCAGTTTCCCCCCCCGGGGAGAAGGCTACACCTTC.

J is TRBJ2-3 and V is TRBV29-1; 7 bases line up with TRBD1. The CDR3 loop spans 14 amino acids. J was trimmed by 0 bases and V by 6 bases; bases with no gene match: 6. CDR1 SQVTM and CDR2 ANQGSEA come from the germline V gene. The CDR3 region has the DNA TGCAGCGTCGCCGGGACAGCTAGCACAGATACGCAGTATTTT. This codes for CSVAGTASTDTQYF.

The genes are TRBV20-1 and TRBJ2-3; D is unresolved. The CDR3 spans 14 residues. The V and J ends lost 2 bases and 2 bases respectively, with 11 bases between them. The V gene's germline CDR1 is DFQATT and CDR2 SNEGSKA (reference sequence). The CDR3 is CSARRISLTDTQYF. The CDR3 DNA follows: TGCAGTGCTAGAAGGATTTCTCTCACAGATACGCAGTATTTT.

J is TRBJ2-3 and V is TRBV7-8, with D hard to call. The CDR3 consists of 14 residues. Germline V gives CDR1 SGHVS, CDR2 FQNEAQ. V lost 4 bases and J 2 bases, leaving 10 bases between the germline ends. This CDR3 reads CASSYGLATDTQYF. DNA of the CDR3: TGTGCCAGCAGCTACGGGCTTGCCACAGATACGCAGTATTTT.